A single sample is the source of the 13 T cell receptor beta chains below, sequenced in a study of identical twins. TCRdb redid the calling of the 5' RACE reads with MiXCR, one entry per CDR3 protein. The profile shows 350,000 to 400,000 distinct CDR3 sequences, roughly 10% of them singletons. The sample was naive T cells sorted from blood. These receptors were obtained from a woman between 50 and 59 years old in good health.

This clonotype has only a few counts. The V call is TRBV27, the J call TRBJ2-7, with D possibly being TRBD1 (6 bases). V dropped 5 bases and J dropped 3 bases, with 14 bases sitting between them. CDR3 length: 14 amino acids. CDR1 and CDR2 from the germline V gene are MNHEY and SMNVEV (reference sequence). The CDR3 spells CASSPYRDNYEQYV. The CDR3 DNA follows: TGTGCCAGCAGTCCATACAGGGACAACTACGAGCAGTACGTC.

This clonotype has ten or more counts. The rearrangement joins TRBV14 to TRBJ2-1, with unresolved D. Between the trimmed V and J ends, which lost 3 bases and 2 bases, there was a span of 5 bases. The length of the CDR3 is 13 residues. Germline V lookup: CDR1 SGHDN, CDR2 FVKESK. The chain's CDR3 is CASSHDTYNEQFF. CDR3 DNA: TGTGCCAGCAGCCACGATACCTACAATGAGCAGTTCTTC.

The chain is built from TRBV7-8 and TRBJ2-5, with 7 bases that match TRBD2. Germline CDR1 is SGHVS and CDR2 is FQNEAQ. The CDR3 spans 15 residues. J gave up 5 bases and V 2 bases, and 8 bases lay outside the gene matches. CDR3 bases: TGTGCCAGCAGCTTAAGGGCGGGAGAGGAGGAGACCCAGTACTTC. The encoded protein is CASSLRAGEEETQYF.

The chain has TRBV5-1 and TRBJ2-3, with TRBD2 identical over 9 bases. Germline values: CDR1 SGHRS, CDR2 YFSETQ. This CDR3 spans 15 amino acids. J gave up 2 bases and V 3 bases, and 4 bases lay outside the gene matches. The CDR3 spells CASSSSGKNTDTQYF. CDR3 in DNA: TGCGCCAGCAGCTCTAGCGGGAAGAACACAGATACGCAGTATTTT.

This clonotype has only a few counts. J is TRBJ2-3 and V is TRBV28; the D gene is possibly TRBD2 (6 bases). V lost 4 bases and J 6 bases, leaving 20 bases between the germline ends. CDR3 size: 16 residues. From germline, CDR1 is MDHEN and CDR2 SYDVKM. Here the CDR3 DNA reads TGTGCCAGCAGTTCGGGCCGCGGGATTTACGTGGATACGCAGTATTTT. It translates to CASSSGRGIYVDTQYF.

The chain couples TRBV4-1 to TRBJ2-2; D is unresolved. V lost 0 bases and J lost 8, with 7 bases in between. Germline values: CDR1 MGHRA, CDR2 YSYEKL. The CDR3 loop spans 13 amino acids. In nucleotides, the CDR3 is TGCGCCAGCAGCCAAGAGGCTCTGGGGGAGCTGTTTTTT. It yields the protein CASSQEALGELFF.

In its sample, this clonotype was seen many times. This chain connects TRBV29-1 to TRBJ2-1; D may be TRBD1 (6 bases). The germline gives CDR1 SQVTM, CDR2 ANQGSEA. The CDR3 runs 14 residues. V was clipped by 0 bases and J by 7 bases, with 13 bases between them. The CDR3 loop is CSVEDETGMNEQFF. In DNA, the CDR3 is TGCAGCGTTGAAGATGAAACAGGGATGAATGAGCAGTTCTTC.

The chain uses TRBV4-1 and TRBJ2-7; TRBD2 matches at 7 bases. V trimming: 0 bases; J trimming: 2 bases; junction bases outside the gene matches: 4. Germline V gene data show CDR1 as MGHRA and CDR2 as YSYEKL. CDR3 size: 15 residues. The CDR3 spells CASSQDRAGAYEQYF. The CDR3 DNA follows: TGCGCCAGCAGCCAAGATCGGGCGGGAGCCTACGAGCAGTACTTC.

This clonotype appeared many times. In DNA form, the CDR3 reads TGCAGTGCTAGCCAGGGAACAGGGCGGCAGCCCCAGCATTTT. Translated, it gives CSASQGTGRQPQHF. The chain carries TRBV20-1 and TRBJ1-5; possible D gene TRBD1, 6 bases. The CDR3 covers 14 residues. Germline CDR1 and CDR2: DFQATT and SNEGSKA (reference sequence). V lost 3 bases and J 7 bases, leaving 16 bases between the germline ends.

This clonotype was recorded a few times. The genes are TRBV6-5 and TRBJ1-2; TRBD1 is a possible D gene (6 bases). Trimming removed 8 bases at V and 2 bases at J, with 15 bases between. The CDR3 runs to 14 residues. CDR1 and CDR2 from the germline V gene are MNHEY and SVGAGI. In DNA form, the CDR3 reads TGTGCCAGCGGGGGAACAGGGAACAACTATGGCTACACCTTC. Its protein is CASGGTGNNYGYTF.

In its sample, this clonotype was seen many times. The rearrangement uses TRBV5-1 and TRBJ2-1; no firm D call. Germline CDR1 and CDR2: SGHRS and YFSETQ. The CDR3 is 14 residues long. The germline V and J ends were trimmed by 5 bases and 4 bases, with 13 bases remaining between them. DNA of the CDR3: TGCGCCAGCAGTCCTAGGGTTGGGTACAATGAGCAGTTCTTC. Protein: CASSPRVGYNEQFF. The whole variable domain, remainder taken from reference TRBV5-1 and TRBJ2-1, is KAGVTQTPRYLIKTRGQQVTLSCSPISGHRSVSWYQQTPGQGLQFLFEYFSETQRNKGNFPGRFSGRQFSNSRSEMNVSTLELGDSALYLCASSPRVGYNEQFFGPGTRLTVL.

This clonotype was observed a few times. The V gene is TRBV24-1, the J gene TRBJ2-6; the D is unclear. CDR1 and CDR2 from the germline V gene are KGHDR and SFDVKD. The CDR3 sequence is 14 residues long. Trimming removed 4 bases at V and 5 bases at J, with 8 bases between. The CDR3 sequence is CATSDPTWANVLTF. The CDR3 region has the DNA TGTGCCACCAGTGACCCCACCTGGGCCAACGTCCTGACTTTC.

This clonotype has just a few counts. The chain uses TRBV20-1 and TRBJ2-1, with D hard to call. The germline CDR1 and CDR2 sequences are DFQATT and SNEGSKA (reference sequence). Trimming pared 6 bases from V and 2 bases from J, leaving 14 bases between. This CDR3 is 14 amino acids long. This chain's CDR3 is CSARPRVAYNEQFF. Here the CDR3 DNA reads TGCAGTGCAAGACCTCGAGTCGCCTACAATGAGCAGTTCTTC.